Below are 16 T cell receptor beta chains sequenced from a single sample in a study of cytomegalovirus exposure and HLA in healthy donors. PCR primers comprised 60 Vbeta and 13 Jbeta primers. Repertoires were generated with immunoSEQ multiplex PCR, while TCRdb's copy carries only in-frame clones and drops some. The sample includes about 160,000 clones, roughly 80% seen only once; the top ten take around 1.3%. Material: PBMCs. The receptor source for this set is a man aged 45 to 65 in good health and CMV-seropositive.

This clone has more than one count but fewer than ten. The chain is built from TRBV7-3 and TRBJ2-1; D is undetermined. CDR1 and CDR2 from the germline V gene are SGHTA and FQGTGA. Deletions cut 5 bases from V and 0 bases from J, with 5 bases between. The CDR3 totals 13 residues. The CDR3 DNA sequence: TGTGCCAGCAGCCCTAGCTCCTACAATGAGCAGTTCTTC. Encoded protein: CASSPSSYNEQFF.

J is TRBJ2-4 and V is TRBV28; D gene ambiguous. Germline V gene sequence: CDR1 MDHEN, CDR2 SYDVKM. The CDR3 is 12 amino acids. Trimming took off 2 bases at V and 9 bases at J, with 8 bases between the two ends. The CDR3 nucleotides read TGTGCCAGCAGTTTACAGACGGGCATTCAGTACTTC. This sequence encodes CASSLQTGIQYF.

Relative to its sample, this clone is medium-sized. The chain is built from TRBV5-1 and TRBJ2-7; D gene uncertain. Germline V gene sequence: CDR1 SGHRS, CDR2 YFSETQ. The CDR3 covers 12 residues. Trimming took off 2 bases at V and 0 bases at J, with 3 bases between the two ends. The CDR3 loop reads CASSFLSYEQYF. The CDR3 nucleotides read TGCGCCAGCAGCTTCCTCTCCTACGAGCAGTACTTC.

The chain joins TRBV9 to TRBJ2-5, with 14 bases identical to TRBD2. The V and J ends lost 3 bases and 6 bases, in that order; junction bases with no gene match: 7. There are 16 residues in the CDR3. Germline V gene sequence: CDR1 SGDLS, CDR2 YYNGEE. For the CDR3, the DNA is TGTGCCAGCAGCGGGGGACTAGCGGGGGCTCAAAAGACCCAGTACTTC. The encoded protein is CASSGGLAGAQKTQYF.

The CDR3 nucleotides are TGCGCCAGCAGCTCAAGCGGGGGGGCTGGCACAGATACGCAGTATTTT. Protein sequence: CASSSSGGAGTDTQYF. V and J are TRBV5-1 and TRBJ2-3, with 10 positions matching TRBD2. The CDR3 contains 16 residues. The germline CDR1 and CDR2 sequences are SGHRS and YFSETQ. J gave up 1 base and V 3 bases, and 5 bases lay outside the gene matches.

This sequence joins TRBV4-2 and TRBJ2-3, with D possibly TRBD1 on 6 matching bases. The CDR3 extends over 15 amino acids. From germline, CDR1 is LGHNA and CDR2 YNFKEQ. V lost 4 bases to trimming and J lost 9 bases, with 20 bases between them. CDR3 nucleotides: TGTGCCAGCAGCCGTACAGGGACCGGAGATAGCACGCAGTATTTT. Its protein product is CASSRTGTGDSTQYF.

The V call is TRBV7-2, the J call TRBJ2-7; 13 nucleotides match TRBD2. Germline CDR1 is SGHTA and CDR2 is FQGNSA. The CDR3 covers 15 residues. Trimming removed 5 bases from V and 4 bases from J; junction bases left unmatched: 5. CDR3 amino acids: CASSVGLAGVYEQYF. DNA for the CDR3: TGTGCCAGCAGCGTAGGACTAGCGGGGGTGTACGAGCAGTACTTC.

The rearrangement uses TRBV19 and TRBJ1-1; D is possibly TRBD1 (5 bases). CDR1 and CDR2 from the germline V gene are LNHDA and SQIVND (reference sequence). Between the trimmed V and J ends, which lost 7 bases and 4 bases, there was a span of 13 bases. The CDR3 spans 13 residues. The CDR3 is CASTNQGPTEAFF. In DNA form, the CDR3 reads TGTGCCAGTACCAATCAGGGTCCCACTGAAGCTTTCTTT. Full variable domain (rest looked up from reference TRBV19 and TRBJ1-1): DGGITQSPKYLFRKEGQNVTLSCEQNLNHDAMYWYRQDPGQGLRLIYYSQIVNDFQKGDIAEGYSVSREKKESFPLTVTSAQKNPTAFYLCASTNQGPTEAFFGQGTRLTVV.

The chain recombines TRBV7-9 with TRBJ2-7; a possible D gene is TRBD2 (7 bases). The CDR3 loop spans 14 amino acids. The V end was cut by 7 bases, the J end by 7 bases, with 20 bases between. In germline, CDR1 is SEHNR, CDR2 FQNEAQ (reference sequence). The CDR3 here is CASTKGGVRVEQYF. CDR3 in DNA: TGTGCCAGCACCAAAGGGGGGGTCCGGGTAGAGCAGTACTTC.

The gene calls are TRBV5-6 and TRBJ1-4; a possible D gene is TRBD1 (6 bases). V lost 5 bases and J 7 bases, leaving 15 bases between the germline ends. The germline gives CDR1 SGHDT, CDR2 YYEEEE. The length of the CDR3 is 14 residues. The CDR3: CASSTIRGPEKLFF. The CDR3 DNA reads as TGTGCCAGCAGTACTATCAGGGGACCTGAAAAACTGTTTTTT.

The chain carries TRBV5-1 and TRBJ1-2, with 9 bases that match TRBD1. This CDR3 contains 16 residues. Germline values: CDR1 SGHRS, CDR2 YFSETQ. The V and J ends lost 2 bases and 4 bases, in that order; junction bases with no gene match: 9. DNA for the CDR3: TGCGCCAGCAGCTTCTACCCGGGACAGGGTGTCTATGGCTACACCTTC. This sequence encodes CASSFYPGQGVYGYTF.

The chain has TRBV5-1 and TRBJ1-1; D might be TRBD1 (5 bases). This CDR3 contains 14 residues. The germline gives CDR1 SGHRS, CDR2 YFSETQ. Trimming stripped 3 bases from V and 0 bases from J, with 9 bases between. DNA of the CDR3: TGCGCCAGCAGCTGGGACTCCCTGAACACTGAAGCTTTCTTT. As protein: CASSWDSLNTEAFF. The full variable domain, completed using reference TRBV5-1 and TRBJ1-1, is KAGVTQTPRYLIKTRGQQVTLSCSPISGHRSVSWYQQTPGQGLQFLFEYFSETQRNKGNFPGRFSGRQFSNSRSEMNVSTLELGDSALYLCASSWDSLNTEAFFGQGTRLTVV.

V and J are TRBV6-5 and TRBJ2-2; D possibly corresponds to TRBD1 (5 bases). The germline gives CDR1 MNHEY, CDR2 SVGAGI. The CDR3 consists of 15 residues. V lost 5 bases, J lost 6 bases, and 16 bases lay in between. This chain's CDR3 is CASSRGLRESGELFF. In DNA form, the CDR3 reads TGTGCCAGCAGTCGCGGTCTCAGGGAATCCGGGGAGCTGTTTTTT.

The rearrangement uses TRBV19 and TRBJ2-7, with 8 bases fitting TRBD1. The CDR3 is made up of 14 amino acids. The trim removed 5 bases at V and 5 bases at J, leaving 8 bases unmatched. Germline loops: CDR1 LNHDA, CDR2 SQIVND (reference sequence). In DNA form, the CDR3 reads TGTGCCAGTAGTCTAGGACAGGGAATGGACGAGCAGTACTTC. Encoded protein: CASSLGQGMDEQYF.

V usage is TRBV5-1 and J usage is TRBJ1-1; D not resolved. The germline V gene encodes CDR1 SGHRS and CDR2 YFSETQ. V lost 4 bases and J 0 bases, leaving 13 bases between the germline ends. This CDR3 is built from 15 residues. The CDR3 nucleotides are TGCGCCAGCAGCCGCGAGGCAACTATGAACACTGAAGCTTTCTTT. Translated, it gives CASSREATMNTEAFF. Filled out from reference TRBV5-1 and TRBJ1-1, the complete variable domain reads KAGVTQTPRYLIKTRGQQVTLSCSPISGHRSVSWYQQTPGQGLQFLFEYFSETQRNKGNFPGRFSGRQFSNSRSEMNVSTLELGDSALYLCASSREATMNTEAFFGQGTRLTVV.

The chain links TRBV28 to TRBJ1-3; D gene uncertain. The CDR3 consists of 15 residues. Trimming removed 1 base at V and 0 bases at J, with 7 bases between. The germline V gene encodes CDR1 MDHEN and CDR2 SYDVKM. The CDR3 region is CASSLFSDSGNTIYF. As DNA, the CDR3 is TGTGCCAGCAGTTTATTCTCAGACTCTGGAAACACCATATATTTT.